Given below is one T cell receptor (beta chain) in context. No antigen is known for it. Trimming removed 6 bases from V and 5 bases from J; junction bases left unmatched: 10. Per germline, CDR1 ENHRY and CDR2 SYGVKD. This CDR3 is 15 amino acids long. This entry belongs to a study of cytomegalovirus exposure and HLA in healthy donors. General study findings and limits: High sensitivity and specificity were reportedly achieved when the classifier diagnosed cytomegalovirus status.

In the PCR, 60 Vbeta and 13 Jbeta primers were used. Assay: immunoSEQ multiplex PCR; the TCRdb copy retains only in-frame clones and omits some. Among fewer than 200,000 clones listed, approximately 84% were seen once. The sample was PBMCs. The clonotype originates from a man aged 18 to 29 in good health and CMV-seropositive. V is TRBV10-3 and J is TRBJ2-1, with 7 positions matching TRBD2. CDR3 nucleotides: TGTGCCATCAGCGATACTAGCGTTGGAAACAATGAGCAGTTCTTC. This encodes CAISDTSVGNNEQFF.